These 25 T cell receptor beta chains were all obtained from the same sample, sequenced in a study of blood T cell repertoires in COVID-19. This table comes from immunoSEQ multiplex PCR, and its TCRdb copy is limited to in-frame clones, with some not included. The data show 270,000 or so clones, with roughly 90% seen just once and approximately 12% held by the top ten. Sequencing was done on a sample of peripheral blood. The source of these receptors is a woman aged 25 to 39 with COVID-19, enrolled during active disease.

The chain couples TRBV3-1 (or the pseudogene TRBV3-2) to TRBJ2-7; 11 bases align to TRBD1. From germline, CDR1 is LGHDT and CDR2 YNNKEL (reference sequence). This CDR3 is built from 15 residues. V lost 5 bases and J lost 4; bases outside the gene matches: 7. This CDR3 reads CASSGQDRGLYEQYF. The DNA of the CDR3 is TGTGCCAGCAGCGGACAGGACAGGGGGCTTTACGAGCAGTACTTC.

This clone showed up just once. This rearrangement joins TRBV25-1 to TRBJ1-2, with D tentatively TRBD1 (6 bases). The CDR3 covers 15 residues. The germline CDR1 and CDR2 sequences are MGHDK and SYGVNS. The V gene lost 8 bases and the J gene lost 4 bases, with 20 bases spanning the gap. The CDR3 reads CASASDGQRGYGYTF. The CDR3 DNA reads TGTGCCAGCGCTTCGGACGGACAGAGAGGCTATGGCTACACCTTC.

This chain joins TRBV28 and TRBJ2-3; the match to TRBD2 covers 9 bases. This CDR3 region has 13 residues. V shed 10 bases, J shed 3 bases, and the junction held 5 bases outside the gene matches. Germline assignment: CDR1 MDHEN and CDR2 SYDVKM. The CDR3 is CATRGGGTDTQYF. For the CDR3, the DNA is TGTGCCACTCGCGGGGGGGGAACAGATACGCAGTATTTT.

This clone was picked up one time. J is TRBJ2-3 and V is TRBV25-1; the D gene is possibly TRBD1 (5 bases). Trimming left V 5 bases short and J 0 bases short, with 12 bases between. In germline, CDR1 is MGHDK, CDR2 SYGVNS. This CDR3 contains 15 residues. The CDR3 DNA follows: TGTGCCAGCAGTTGGGGCACAGGTAGCACAGATACGCAGTATTTT. This codes for CASSWGTGSTDTQYF. Full variable domain (remainder filled in from reference TRBV25-1 and TRBJ2-3): EADIYQTPRYLVIGTGKKITLECSQTMGHDKMYWYQQDPGMELHLIHYSYGVNSTEKGDLSSESTVSRIRTEHFPLTLESARPSHTSQYLCASSWGTGSTDTQYFGPGTRLTVL.

The V and J genes are TRBV5-1 and TRBJ2-1; no clear D gene. V was cut by 3 bases and J by 4 bases, with 17 bases left in between. The CDR3 is 16 amino acids. Germline V lookup: CDR1 SGHRS, CDR2 YFSETQ. The CDR3 region has the DNA TGCGCCAGCAGCTCTCCCACTGACTCTCCATACAATGAGCAGTTCTTC. This gives the protein CASSSPTDSPYNEQFF.

This clone was recorded only once. V usage is TRBV7-2 and J usage is TRBJ2-7, with 8 bases matching TRBD1. This CDR3 region has 13 residues. Germline trimming cut 4 bases from V and 9 bases from J; bases unmatched to any gene: 8. Per germline, CDR1 SGHTA and CDR2 FQGNSA. The DNA for the CDR3 is TGTGCCAGCAGCTGGACAGGGCCGGGTACGCAGTACTTC. Translating gives CASSWTGPGTQYF. Combining the CDR3 with reference TRBV7-2 and TRBJ2-7 gives the whole variable domain GAGVSQSPSNKVTEKGKDVELRCDPISGHTALYWYRQSLGQGLEFLIYFQGNSAPDKSGLPSDRFSAERTGGSVSTLTIQRTQQEDSAVYLCASSWTGPGTQYFGPGTRLTVT.

This clone was seen only once. V usage is TRBV27 and J usage is TRBJ1-5, with 8 bases lining up with TRBD1. Germline V lookup: CDR1 MNHEY, CDR2 SMNVEV (reference sequence). CDR3 length: 15 amino acids. Trimming removed 5 bases from V and 0 bases from J; junction bases left unmatched: 3. CDR3 nucleotide sequence: TGTGCCAGCAGTGGACAGGGTTATAGCAATCAGCCCCAGCATTTT. Amino acids: CASSGQGYSNQPQHF.

The rearrangement uses TRBV28 and TRBJ1-1; the D is unclear. Deletions cut 3 bases from V and 5 bases from J, with 13 bases between. The CDR3 runs to 14 residues. The germline V gene has CDR1 MDHEN and CDR2 SYDVKM. CDR3 DNA sequence: TGTGCCAGCAGTTTTCCGGGGTCTGGAACTGAAGCTTTCTTT. Protein product: CASSFPGSGTEAFF.

The chain joins TRBV6-5 to TRBJ2-7; 7 bases map to TRBD1. CDR1 and CDR2 from the germline V gene are MNHEY and SVGAGI. After removal of 6 bases from V and 0 bases from J, the junction contained 8 bases not matched to a gene. This CDR3 comprises 15 residues. Here the CDR3 reads CASRTTTGSSYEQYF. CDR3 DNA sequence: TGTGCCAGCAGAACGACGACAGGGAGCTCCTACGAGCAGTACTTC.

The rearrangement links TRBV4-1 to TRBJ1-2; TRBD1 matches 7 bases. The CDR3 is made up of 13 amino acids. CDR1 and CDR2 from the germline V gene are MGHRA and YSYEKL. With V trimmed by 4 bases and J by 8 bases, 7 bases remained unmatched. The CDR3 loop reads CASSRTGAEGYTF. In nucleotides, the CDR3 is TGCGCCAGCAGCCGAACAGGGGCGGAGGGCTACACCTTC.

This clone was seen a single time. This sequence joins TRBV6-1 and TRBJ2-5, with 8 nucleotides matching TRBD2. CDR3 size: 17 residues. CDR1 and CDR2 from the germline V gene are MNHNS and SASEGT. Trimming cost V 2 bases and J 5 bases; bases outside gene matches: 13. The CDR3 DNA follows: TGTGCCAGCAGTGAATCCTTTAGCGGGGCCGGACAGGAGACCCAGTACTTC. Amino acid sequence: CASSESFSGAGQETQYF.

The chain has TRBV6-1 and TRBJ2-6, with a weak D call TRBD1 (6 bases). The CDR3 runs 18 residues. The V end lost 4 bases, the J end lost 1 base, and 17 bases lay between the germline ends. Germline V CDR1 and CDR2: MNHNS, SASEGT. The CDR3 loop is CASSVTGTPTSGANVLTF. The CDR3 nucleotides are TGTGCCAGCAGTGTTACCGGGACACCAACATCTGGGGCCAACGTCCTGACTTTC.

This sequence joins TRBV10-3 and TRBJ2-7; TRBD1 agrees at 7 bases. CDR1 is ENHRY, CDR2 SYGVKD, per germline. This CDR3 is 13 amino acids long. The V segment lost 8 bases and the J segment 0 bases; nucleotides outside the gene matches: 4. The CDR3 spells CAISGQDSYEQYF. The CDR3 DNA reads as TGTGCCATCTCTGGACAGGACTCCTACGAGCAGTACTTC.

In its sample, this clone was seen once. The chain couples TRBV5-6 to TRBJ1-6, with D perhaps matching TRBD1 (6 bases). The CDR3 extends over 16 amino acids. Per germline, CDR1 SGHDT and CDR2 YYEEEE. V shed 0 bases and J shed 7 bases, with 14 bases lying between them. CDR3 sequence (DNA): TGTGCCAGCAGCTTGGAGGGGGGGGTCCTCAATTCACCCCTCCACTTT. Translated: CASSLEGGVLNSPLHF.

This rearrangement joins TRBV7-2 to TRBJ1-2; D is ambiguous. The V end was cut by 3 bases, the J end by 5 bases, with 7 bases between. In germline, CDR1 is SGHTA, CDR2 FQGNSA. The CDR3 runs to 12 residues. The CDR3, as DNA: TGTGCCAGCAGCTTCACAGATTATGGCTACACCTTC. Its protein product is CASSFTDYGYTF.

The J gene is TRBJ1-3, the V gene TRBV5-1; D unresolved. Germline values: CDR1 SGHRS, CDR2 YFSETQ. The CDR3 is 14 amino acids. V was shortened by 0 bases and J by 6 bases, with 10 bases between the two germline ends. This CDR3 reads CASSLAGGINTIYF. CDR3 DNA: TGCGCCAGCAGCTTGGCCGGCGGGATAAACACCATATATTTT.

This clone was counted a single time. For the CDR3, the DNA is TGTGCCAGAAGCTTTCACATCTCCTACGAGCAGTACTTC. Translation: CARSFHISYEQYF. The chain employs TRBV5-3 and TRBJ2-7; D is undetermined. TRBV5-3 is given ORF status, its function remaining uncertain. This CDR3 has 13 residues. The V gene lost 2 bases and the J gene lost 0 bases, with 6 bases spanning the gap.

This chain connects TRBV4-2 to TRBJ1-5, with D uncertain. Per the germline V gene, CDR1 is LGHNA and CDR2 is YNFKEQ. Trimming removed 0 bases from V and 8 bases from J, with 11 bases in between. The CDR3 is 14 amino acids. CDR3 protein: CASSQERLGEPQHF. CDR3 in DNA: TGTGCCAGCAGCCAAGAGAGACTCGGTGAGCCCCAGCATTTT.

Only a few counts were recorded for this clone. This rearrangement joins TRBV30 to TRBJ2-3; D gene unclear. This CDR3 contains 14 residues. Looked up from germline, CDR1 is GTSNPN and CDR2 is SVGIG (reference sequence). The germline V and J ends were trimmed by 2 bases and 9 bases, with 18 bases remaining between them. The CDR3 bases are TGTGCCTGGAGTCCTACCGGGTCCTTCTCAACGCAGTATTTT. Translating gives CAWSPTGSFSTQYF.

The chain has TRBV5-1 and TRBJ2-5, with 12 bases lining up with TRBD2. Per germline, CDR1 SGHRS and CDR2 YFSETQ. After removal of 0 bases from V and 4 bases from J, the junction contained 1 base not matched to a gene. CDR3 length: 15 amino acids. The CDR3 here is CASSLGTSGIETQYF. CDR3 nucleotides: TGCGCCAGCAGCTTGGGGACTAGCGGGATAGAGACCCAGTACTTC. The variable domain in full, with the rest retrieved from reference TRBV5-1 and TRBJ2-5, is KAGVTQTPRYLIKTRGQQVTLSCSPISGHRSVSWYQQTPGQGLQFLFEYFSETQRNKGNFPGRFSGRQFSNSRSEMNVSTLELGDSALYLCASSLGTSGIETQYFGPGTRLLVL.

The chain carries TRBV7-9 and TRBJ2-7, with TRBD1 matching 12 bases. V lost 8 bases and J lost 6; bases outside the gene matches: 11. Looked up from germline, CDR1 is SEHNR and CDR2 is FQNEAQ (reference sequence). The length of the CDR3 is 15 residues. The CDR3 sequence is CASREPGQGAGEQYF. DNA for the CDR3: TGTGCCAGCCGAGAACCGGGACAGGGGGCCGGCGAGCAGTACTTC.

The chain has TRBV6-6 and TRBJ2-1, with D tentatively TRBD1 (5 bases). Germline-derived CDR1 and CDR2 are MNHNY and SVGAGI (reference sequence). Trimming left V 7 bases short and J 5 bases short, with 12 bases between. The CDR3 has 13 amino acids. CDR3 sequence: CASTWGPNNEQFF. The CDR3 DNA sequence: TGTGCCAGCACCTGGGGCCCCAACAATGAGCAGTTCTTC.

The chain joins TRBV10-1 to TRBJ1-2; 8 bases agree with TRBD1. This CDR3 is built from 16 residues. J gave up 5 bases and V 2 bases, and 10 bases lay outside the gene matches. The germline CDR1 and CDR2 sequences are WNHNN and SYGVQD (reference sequence). Here the CDR3 DNA reads TGCGCCAGCAGTGAGGCGGGCAGGGGGCTGGGGTATGGCTACACCTTC. It yields the protein CASSEAGRGLGYGYTF.

The V call is TRBV9, the J call TRBJ2-3; no firm D call. This CDR3 spans 14 amino acids. Trimming shortened V by 0 bases and J by 2 bases, and 7 bases separated the two germline ends. The germline V gene encodes CDR1 SGDLS and CDR2 YYNGEE. The CDR3 region is CASSVVAVTDTQYF. For the CDR3, the DNA is TGTGCCAGCAGCGTAGTAGCTGTCACAGATACGCAGTATTTT.

The V gene is TRBV7-2, the J gene TRBJ1-2; D unresolved. The V and J ends lost 4 bases and 8 bases respectively, with 14 bases between them. The CDR3 is 13 amino acids. Germline loops: CDR1 SGHTA, CDR2 FQGNSA. Written as DNA, the CDR3 is TGTGCCAGCAGCTCGGGAGGACCGTGGGGCTACACCTTC. As protein: CASSSGGPWGYTF.